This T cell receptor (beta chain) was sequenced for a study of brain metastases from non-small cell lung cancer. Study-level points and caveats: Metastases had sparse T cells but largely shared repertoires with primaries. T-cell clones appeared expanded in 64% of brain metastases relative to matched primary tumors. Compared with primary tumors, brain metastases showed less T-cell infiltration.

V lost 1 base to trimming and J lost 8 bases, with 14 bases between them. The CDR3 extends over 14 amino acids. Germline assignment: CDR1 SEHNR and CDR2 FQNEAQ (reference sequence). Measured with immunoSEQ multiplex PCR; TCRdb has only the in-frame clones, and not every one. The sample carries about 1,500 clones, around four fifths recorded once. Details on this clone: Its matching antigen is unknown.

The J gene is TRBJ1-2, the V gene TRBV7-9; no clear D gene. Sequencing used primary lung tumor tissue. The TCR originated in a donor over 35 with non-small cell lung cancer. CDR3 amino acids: CASSLGGTEIGYTF. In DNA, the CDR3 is TGTGCCAGCAGCTTAGGGGGAACAGAGATAGGCTACACCTTC.